These 10 T cell receptor beta chains came from one sample sequenced in a study of blood T cell repertoires in COVID-19. The protocol was immunoSEQ multiplex PCR, while the TCRdb copy is restricted to in-frame clones and leaves out a portion. Of roughly 300,000 clones in the sample, more than 70% were seen once. The sequencing input was peripheral blood. The receptors come from a woman in her forties or fifties who had recovered from COVID-19.

This chain joins TRBV6-1 and TRBJ2-7; weak D call: TRBD1 (5 bases). Trimming removed 1 base from V and 2 bases from J, with 15 bases in between. The CDR3 has 16 amino acids. CDR1 and CDR2 (germline): MNHNS, SASEGT. Here the CDR3 reads CASSEGVGLGAYEQYF. The CDR3 nucleotides read TGTGCCAGCAGTGAAGGGGTGGGGCTAGGGGCCTACGAGCAGTACTTC.

This chain links TRBV19 with TRBJ1-1, with D maybe TRBD1 (5 bases). Deletions cut 7 bases from V and 7 bases from J, with 19 bases between. Looked up from germline, CDR1 is LNHDA and CDR2 is SQIVND (reference sequence). CDR3 size: 14 residues. CDR3 sequence reads: CASTVEWGDGEAFF. As DNA, the CDR3 is TGTGCCAGTACTGTTGAATGGGGGGACGGTGAAGCTTTCTTT.

This rearrangement joins TRBV19 to TRBJ2-3, with no clear D. V was trimmed by 3 bases and J by 6 bases, leaving 7 bases between them. The germline gives CDR1 LNHDA, CDR2 SQIVND (reference sequence). This CDR3 spans 12 amino acids. The DNA for the CDR3 is TGTGCCAGTAGTATGGTCCGGGATACGCAGTATTTT. Translating gives CASSMVRDTQYF. The full variable domain, rest sourced from reference TRBV19 and TRBJ2-3, is DGGITQSPKYLFRKEGQNVTLSCEQNLNHDAMYWYRQDPGQGLRLIYYSQIVNDFQKGDIAEGYSVSREKKESFPLTVTSAQKNPTAFYLCASSMVRDTQYFGPGTRLTVL.

This chain uses TRBV28 with TRBJ2-1, with D possibly being TRBD2 (6 bases). The CDR3 is 13 residues long. Germline CDR1 MDHEN, CDR2 SYDVKM. With 7 bases removed from V and 7 bases from J, the gap between germline ends came to 14 bases. This chain's CDR3 is CASNKEGLNEQFF. The DNA for the CDR3 is TGTGCCAGCAATAAGGAGGGTTTAAATGAGCAGTTCTTC. Filled out from reference TRBV28 and TRBJ2-1, the complete variable domain reads DVKVTQSSRYLVKRTGEKVFLECVQDMDHENMFWYRQDPGLGLRLIYFSYDVKMKEKGDIPEGYSVSREKKERFSLILESASTNQTSMYLCASNKEGLNEQFFGPGTRLTVL.

The chain couples TRBV10-3 to TRBJ2-1; 9 nucleotides align to TRBD2. J lost 0 bases, V lost 0 bases, and 6 bases had no gene match. Germline CDR1 is ENHRY and CDR2 is SYGVKD. The CDR3 contains 18 residues. CDR3 amino acids: CAISESPSGTSSYNEQFF. The CDR3 coding sequence is TGTGCCATCAGTGAGTCACCTAGCGGGACGAGCTCCTACAATGAGCAGTTCTTC.

This chain joins TRBV5-4 and TRBJ2-1, with TRBD2 matching over 7 bases. V gave up 5 bases and J gave up 5 bases; unmatched junction bases: 7. The CDR3 spans 14 residues. Germline V gives CDR1 SGHNT, CDR2 YYREEE (reference sequence). The CDR3 bases are TGTGCCAGCAGTGGTCAAGCGGGAAACAATGAGCAGTTCTTC. Protein sequence: CASSGQAGNNEQFF.

The J gene is TRBJ1-3, the V gene TRBV28; D not certain. Trimming removed 8 bases at V and 0 bases at J, with 11 bases between. The germline V gene encodes CDR1 MDHEN and CDR2 SYDVKM. The CDR3 is made up of 14 amino acids. The CDR3 spells CASDTGSSGNTIYF. CDR3 nucleotide sequence: TGTGCCAGCGATACTGGGAGCTCTGGAAACACCATATATTTT.

The chain's CDR3 is CASSLEGTGFLEQYF. CDR3 nucleotides: TGTGCCAGCAGCTTAGAGGGGACAGGGTTTCTCGAGCAGTACTTC. V usage is TRBV7-8 and J usage is TRBJ2-7; TRBD1 matches 9 bases. V lost 1 base, J lost 6 bases, and 7 bases stayed unmatched. CDR1 and CDR2 (germline): SGHVS, FQNEAQ. The CDR3 extends over 15 amino acids. The full variable domain, its missing parts supplied by reference TRBV7-8 and TRBJ2-7, is GAGVSQSPRYKVAKRGQDVALRCDPISGHVSLFWYQQALGQGPEFLTYFQNEAQLDKSGLPSDRFFAERPEGSVSTLKIQRTQQEDSAVYLCASSLEGTGFLEQYFGPGTRLTVT.

This rearrangement joins TRBV15 to TRBJ2-7; D is perhaps TRBD2 (5 bases). This CDR3 region has 13 residues. V lost 3 bases to trimming and J lost 10 bases, with 16 bases between them. In germline, CDR1 is LNHNV, CDR2 YYDKDF (reference sequence). CDR3 DNA: TGTGCCACCAGCAGTGAGGGCCAGCCTCGACAGTACTTC. As protein: CATSSEGQPRQYF.

This chain joins TRBV2 and TRBJ1-2; a possible D gene is TRBD1 (5 bases). This CDR3 is built from 14 residues. Germline CDR1 SNHLY, CDR2 FYNNEI. Trimming took off 1 base at V and 3 bases at J, with 9 bases between the two ends. The CDR3 nucleotides are TGTGCCAGCAGTGAAGGGGGCAGGGACTATGGCTACACCTTC. It is translated as CASSEGGRDYGYTF.